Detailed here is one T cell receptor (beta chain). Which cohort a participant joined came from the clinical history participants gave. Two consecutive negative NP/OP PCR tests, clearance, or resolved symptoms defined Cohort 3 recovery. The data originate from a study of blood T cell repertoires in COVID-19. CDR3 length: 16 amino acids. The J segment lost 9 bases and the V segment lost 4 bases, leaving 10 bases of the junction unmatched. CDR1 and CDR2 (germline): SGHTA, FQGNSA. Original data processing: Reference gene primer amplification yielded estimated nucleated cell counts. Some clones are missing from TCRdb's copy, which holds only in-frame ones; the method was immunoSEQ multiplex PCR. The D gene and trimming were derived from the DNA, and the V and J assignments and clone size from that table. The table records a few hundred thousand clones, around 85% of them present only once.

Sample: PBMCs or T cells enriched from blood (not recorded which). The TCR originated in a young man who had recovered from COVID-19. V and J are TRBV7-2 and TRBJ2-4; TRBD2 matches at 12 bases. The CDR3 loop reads CASSSDLAGGLSIQYF. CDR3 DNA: TGTGCCAGCAGCTCCGACCTAGCGGGGGGGCTAAGCATTCAGTACTTC.